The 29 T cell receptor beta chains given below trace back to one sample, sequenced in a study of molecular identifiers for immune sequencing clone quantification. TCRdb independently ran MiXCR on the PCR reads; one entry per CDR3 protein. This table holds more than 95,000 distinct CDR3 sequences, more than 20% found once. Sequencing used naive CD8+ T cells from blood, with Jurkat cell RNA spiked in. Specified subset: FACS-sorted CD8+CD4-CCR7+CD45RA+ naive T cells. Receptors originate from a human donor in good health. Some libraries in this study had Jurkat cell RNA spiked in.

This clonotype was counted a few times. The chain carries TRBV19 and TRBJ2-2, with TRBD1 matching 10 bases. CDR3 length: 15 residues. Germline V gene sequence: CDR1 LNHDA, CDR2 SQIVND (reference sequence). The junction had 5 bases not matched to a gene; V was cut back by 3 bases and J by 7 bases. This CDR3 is CASSIGTGVHGELFF. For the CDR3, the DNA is TGTGCCAGTAGTATTGGGACAGGGGTTCACGGGGAGCTGTTTTTT.

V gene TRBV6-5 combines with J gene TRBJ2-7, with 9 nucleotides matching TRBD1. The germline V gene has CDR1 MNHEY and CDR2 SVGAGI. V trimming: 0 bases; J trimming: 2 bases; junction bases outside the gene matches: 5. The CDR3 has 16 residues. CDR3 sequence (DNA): TGTGCCAGCAGTTACTCGGGGACAGGGACCGCCTACGAGCAGTACTTC. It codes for CASSYSGTGTAYEQYF.

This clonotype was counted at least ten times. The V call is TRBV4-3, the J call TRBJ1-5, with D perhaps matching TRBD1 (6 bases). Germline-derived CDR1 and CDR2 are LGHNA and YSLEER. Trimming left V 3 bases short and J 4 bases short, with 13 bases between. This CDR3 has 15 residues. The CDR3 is CASSQGRTENQPQHF. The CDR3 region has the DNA TGCGCCAGCAGCCAGGGAAGGACAGAAAATCAGCCCCAGCATTTT.

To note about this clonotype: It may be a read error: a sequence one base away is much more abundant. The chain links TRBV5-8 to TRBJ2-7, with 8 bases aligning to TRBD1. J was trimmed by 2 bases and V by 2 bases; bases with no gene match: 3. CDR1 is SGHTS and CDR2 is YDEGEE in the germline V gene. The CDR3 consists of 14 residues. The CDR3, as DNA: TGTGCCAGCAGCTTCGGACAGGGACCCTACGAGCAGTACTTC. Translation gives CASSFGQGPYEQYF.

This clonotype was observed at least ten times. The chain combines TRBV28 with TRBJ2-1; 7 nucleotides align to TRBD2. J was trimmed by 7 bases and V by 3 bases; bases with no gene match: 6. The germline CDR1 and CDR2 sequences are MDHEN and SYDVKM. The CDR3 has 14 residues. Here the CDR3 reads CASSFGGGKNEQFF. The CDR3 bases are TGTGCCAGCAGTTTCGGGGGAGGGAAGAATGAGCAGTTCTTC. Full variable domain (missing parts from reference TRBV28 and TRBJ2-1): DVKVTQSSRYLVKRTGEKVFLECVQDMDHENMFWYRQDPGLGLRLIYFSYDVKMKEKGDIPEGYSVSREKKERFSLILESASTNQTSMYLCASSFGGGKNEQFFGPGTRLTVL.

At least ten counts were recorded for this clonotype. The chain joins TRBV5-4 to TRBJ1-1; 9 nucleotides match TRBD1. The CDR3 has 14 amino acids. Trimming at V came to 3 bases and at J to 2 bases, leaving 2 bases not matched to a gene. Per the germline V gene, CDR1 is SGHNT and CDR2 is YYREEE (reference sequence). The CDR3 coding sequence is TGTGCCAGCAGCTGGGGACAGGGTAACACTGAAGCTTTCTTT. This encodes CASSWGQGNTEAFF.

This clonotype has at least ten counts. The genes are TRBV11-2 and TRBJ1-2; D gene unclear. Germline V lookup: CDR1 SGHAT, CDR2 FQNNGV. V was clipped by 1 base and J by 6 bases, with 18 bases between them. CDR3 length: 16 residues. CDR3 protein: CASSLGPASSGDGYTF. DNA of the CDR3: TGTGCCAGCAGCTTAGGTCCAGCCAGCTCCGGGGATGGCTACACCTTC.

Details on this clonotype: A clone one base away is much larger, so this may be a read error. CDR3 DNA sequence: TGCCCCAGCAGCCAATACCGGGACAACTACGAGCAGTACTTC. Its translation: CPSSQYRDNYEQYF. J is TRBJ2-7 and V is TRBV4-1, with D perhaps matching TRBD1 (6 bases). Germline assignment: CDR1 MGHRA and CDR2 YSYEKL. The CDR3 covers 14 residues.

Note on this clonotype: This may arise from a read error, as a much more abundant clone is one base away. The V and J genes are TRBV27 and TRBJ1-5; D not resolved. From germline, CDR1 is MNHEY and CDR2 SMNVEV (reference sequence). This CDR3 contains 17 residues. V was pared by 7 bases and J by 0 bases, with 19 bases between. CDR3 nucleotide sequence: TGTGCCAGCAAGAGTTATTGGGCAGAAAATAGCAATCAGCCCCAGCATTTT. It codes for CASKSYWAENSNQPQHF.

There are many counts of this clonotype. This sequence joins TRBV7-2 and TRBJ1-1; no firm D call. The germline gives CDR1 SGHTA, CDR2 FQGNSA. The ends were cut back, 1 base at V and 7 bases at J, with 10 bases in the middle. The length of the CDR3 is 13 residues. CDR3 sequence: CASSLVGSVEAFF. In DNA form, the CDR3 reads TGTGCCAGCAGCTTAGTGGGGTCCGTTGAAGCTTTCTTT.

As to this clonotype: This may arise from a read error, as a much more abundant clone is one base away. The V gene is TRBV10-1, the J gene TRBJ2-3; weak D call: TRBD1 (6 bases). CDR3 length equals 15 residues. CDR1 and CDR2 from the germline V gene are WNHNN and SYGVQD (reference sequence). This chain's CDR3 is CASSEWETGTATQYF. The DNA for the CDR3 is TGCGCCAGCAGTGAGTGGGAGACAGGCACAGCTACGCAGTATTTT.

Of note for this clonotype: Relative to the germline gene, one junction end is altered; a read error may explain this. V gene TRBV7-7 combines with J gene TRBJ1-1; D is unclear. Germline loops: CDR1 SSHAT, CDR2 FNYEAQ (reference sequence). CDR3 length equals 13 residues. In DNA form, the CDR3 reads TGTGCCCGCAGCTTAGCCATCAACACTGACGCTTTCTTT. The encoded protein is CARSLAINTDAFF.

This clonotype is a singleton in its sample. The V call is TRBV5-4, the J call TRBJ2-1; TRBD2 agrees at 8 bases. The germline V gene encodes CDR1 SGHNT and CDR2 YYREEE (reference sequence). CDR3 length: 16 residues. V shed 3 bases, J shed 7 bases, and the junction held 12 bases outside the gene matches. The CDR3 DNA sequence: TGTGCCAGCAGCTCCCTAACGGGAGGGCCGGGGAATGAGCAGTTCTTC. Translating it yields CASSSLTGGPGNEQFF.

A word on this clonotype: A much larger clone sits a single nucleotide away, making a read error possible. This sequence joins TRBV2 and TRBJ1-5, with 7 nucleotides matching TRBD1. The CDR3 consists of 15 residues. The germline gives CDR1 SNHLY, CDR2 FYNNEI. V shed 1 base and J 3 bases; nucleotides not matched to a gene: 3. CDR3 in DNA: TGTGCCAGCAGTGAAGGGACAGGTATCAATCAGCCCCAGCATTTT. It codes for CASSEGTGINQPQHF.

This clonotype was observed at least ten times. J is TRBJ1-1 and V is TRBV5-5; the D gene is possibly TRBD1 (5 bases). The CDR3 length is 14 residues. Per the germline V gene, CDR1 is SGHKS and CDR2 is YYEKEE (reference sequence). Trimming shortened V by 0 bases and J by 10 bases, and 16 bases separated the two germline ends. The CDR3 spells CASSLDVGDPGAFF. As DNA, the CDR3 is TGTGCCAGCAGCTTGGATGTGGGGGACCCCGGAGCTTTCTTT.

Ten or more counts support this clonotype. CDR3 coding DNA: TGTGCCAGCAGTTTAAGGGGGACCCTCGCCTACGAGCAGTACTTC. Translation: CASSLRGTLAYEQYF. This rearrangement joins TRBV28 to TRBJ2-7; D may be TRBD1 (6 bases). Looked up from germline, CDR1 is MDHEN and CDR2 is SYDVKM. V lost 2 bases and J 2 bases, leaving 13 bases between the germline ends. The CDR3 is 15 residues long.

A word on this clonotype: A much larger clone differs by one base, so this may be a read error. The CDR3 nucleotides read TGTGCCAGCAGCTTAGCAACACGGGGGGGCAGCACAGATACGCAGTATTTT. Amino acids: CASSLATRGGSTDTQYF. The V and J genes are TRBV7-9 and TRBJ2-3; 8 bases align to TRBD2. Germline assignment: CDR1 SEHNR and CDR2 FQNEAQ (reference sequence). J gave up 0 bases and V 0 bases, and 5 bases lay outside the gene matches. The CDR3 extends over 17 amino acids.

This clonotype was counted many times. The CDR3 protein is CALEGGVVDTGELFF. CDR3 DNA sequence: TGTGCCTTAGAAGGGGGTGTCGTTGACACCGGGGAGCTGTTTTTT. J is TRBJ2-2 and V is TRBV30, with a possible D match to TRBD1 (6 bases). The V end was cut by 7 bases, the J end by 3 bases, with 18 bases between. The germline V gene encodes CDR1 GTSNPN and CDR2 SVGIG (reference sequence). The CDR3 covers 15 residues.

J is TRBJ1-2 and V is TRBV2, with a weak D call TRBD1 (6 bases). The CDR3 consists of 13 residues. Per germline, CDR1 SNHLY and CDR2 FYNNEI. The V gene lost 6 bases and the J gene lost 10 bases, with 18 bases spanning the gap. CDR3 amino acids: CASRATGRDNYTF. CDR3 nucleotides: TGTGCCAGCAGGGCTACAGGGAGGGATAACTACACCTTC.

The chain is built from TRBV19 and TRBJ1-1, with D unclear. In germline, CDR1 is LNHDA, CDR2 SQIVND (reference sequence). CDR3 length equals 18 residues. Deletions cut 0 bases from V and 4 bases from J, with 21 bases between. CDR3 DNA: TGTGCCAGTAGTATAGATTGGCCAGGAGTAGGCCGTACCACTGAAGCTTTCTTT. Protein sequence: CASSIDWPGVGRTTEAFF.

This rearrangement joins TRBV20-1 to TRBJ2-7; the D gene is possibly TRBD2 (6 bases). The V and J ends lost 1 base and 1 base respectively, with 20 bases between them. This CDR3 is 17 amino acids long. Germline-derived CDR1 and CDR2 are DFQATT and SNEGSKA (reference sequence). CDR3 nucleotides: TGCAGTGCTAGAGTGGGGGGAGTCTTCAAAGCGTCCTACGAGCAGTACTTC. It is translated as CSARVGGVFKASYEQYF.

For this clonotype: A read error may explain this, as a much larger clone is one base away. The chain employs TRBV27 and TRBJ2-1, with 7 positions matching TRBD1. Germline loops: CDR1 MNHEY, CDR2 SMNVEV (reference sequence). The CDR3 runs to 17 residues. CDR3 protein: CASSLSWDSLSYNEQFF. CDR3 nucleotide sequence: TGTGCCAGCAGTCTATCGTGGGACAGCCTTTCCTACAATGAGCAGTTCTTC.

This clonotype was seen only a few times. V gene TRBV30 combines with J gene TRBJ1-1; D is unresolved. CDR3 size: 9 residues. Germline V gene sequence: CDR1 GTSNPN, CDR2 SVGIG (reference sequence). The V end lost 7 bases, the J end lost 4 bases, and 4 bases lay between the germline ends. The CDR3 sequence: CALATEAFF. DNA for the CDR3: TGTGCCTTGGCCACTGAAGCTTTCTTT. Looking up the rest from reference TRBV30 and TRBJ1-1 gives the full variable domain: SQTIHQWPATLVQPVGSPLSLECTVEGTSNPNLYWYRQAAGRGLQLLFYSVGIGQISSEVPQNLSASRPQDRQFILSSKKLLLSDSGFYLCALATEAFFGQGTRLTVV.

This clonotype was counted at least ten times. This CDR3 reads CASSQPPGQGADEQFF. The CDR3 nucleotides are TGCGCCAGCAGCCAGCCGCCGGGACAGGGGGCTGATGAGCAGTTCTTC. The chain combines TRBV4-1 with TRBJ2-1; 12 bases match TRBD1. V shed 3 bases and J 8 bases; nucleotides not matched to a gene: 8. This CDR3 region has 16 residues. Looked up from germline, CDR1 is MGHRA and CDR2 is YSYEKL.

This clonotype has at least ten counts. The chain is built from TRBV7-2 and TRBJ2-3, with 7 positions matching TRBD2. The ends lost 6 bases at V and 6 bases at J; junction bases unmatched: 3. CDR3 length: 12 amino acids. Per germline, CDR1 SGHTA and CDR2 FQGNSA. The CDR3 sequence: CASRGGIDTQYF. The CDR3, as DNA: TGTGCCAGCAGGGGAGGGATCGATACGCAGTATTTT.

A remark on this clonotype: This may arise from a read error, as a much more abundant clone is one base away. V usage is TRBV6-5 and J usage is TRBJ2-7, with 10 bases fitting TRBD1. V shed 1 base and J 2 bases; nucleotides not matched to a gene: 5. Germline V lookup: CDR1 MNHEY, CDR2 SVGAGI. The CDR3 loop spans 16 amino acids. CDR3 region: CASSYYGQGEAYEQYF. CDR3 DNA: TGTGCCAGCAGTTACTACGGACAGGGGGAGGCCTACGAGCAGTACTTC.

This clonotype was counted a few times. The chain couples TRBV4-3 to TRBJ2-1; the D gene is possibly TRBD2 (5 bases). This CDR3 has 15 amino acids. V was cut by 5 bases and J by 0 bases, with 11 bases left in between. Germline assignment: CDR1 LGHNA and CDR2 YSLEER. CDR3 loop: CASSNLGSSYNEQFF. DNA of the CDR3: TGCGCCAGCAGCAACCTGGGGAGCTCCTACAATGAGCAGTTCTTC.

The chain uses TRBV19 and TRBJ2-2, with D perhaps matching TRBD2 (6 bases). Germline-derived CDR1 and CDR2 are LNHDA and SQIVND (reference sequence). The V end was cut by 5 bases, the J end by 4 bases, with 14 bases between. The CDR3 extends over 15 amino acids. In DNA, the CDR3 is TGTGCCAGTAGTTATTCGGGGGTCGGCACCGGGGAGCTGTTTTTT. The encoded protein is CASSYSGVGTGELFF.

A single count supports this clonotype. CDR3 DNA sequence: TGTGCCAGCAGTTACGAGGCAGGGGACAGCACAGATACGCAGTATTTT. Protein product: CASSYEAGDSTDTQYF. V usage is TRBV6-2 or TRBV6-3 and J usage is TRBJ2-3; perhaps TRBD1 as D (6 bases). In germline, CDR1 is MNHEY, CDR2 SVGEGT. The CDR3 extends over 16 amino acids. Trimming took 2 bases from V and 0 from J, leaving 12 bases between them.